This note documents a single T cell receptor (beta chain) sequence. Its target is not known. This sample stems from a study of PD-1 blockade in classical Hodgkin lymphoma. Study-level results: At C4D1, TCR diversity had climbed significantly for CD4+ cells, though not for CD8+ cells. Some patients started nivolumab under 1 year after ASCT, and they were excluded. Still unresolved is the cause of the repertoire differences, which may be disease activity or prior therapy.

The table came from immunoSEQ multiplex PCR; TCRdb's copy has only in-frame clones and leaves some out. The profile shows around 19,000 clones, about 80% of them singletons. Relapse after autologous stem cell transplantation occurred in every patient, and brentuximab vedotin exposure varied. Classification of best responses gave complete response, partial response or progressive disease. CDR1 SGHVS and CDR2 FQNEAQ come from the germline V gene. The V and J ends lost 4 bases and 8 bases, in that order; junction bases with no gene match: 13. This CDR3 has 16 residues. The rearrangement joins TRBV7-8 to TRBJ1-2; 10 positions agree with TRBD1. Sequences were derived from peripheral blood mononuclear cells (PBMCs), sampled at baseline. The clonotype originates from a human donor with classical Hodgkin lymphoma. CDR3 amino acids: CASSSNRDRGRGGYTF. Written as DNA, the CDR3 is TGTGCCAGCAGCTCTAACCGGGACAGGGGCCGGGGCGGCTACACCTTC. Based on the CDR3 plus reference TRBV7-8 and TRBJ1-2, the full variable domain is GAGVSQSPRYKVAKRGQDVALRCDPISGHVSLFWYQQALGQGPEFLTYFQNEAQLDKSGLPSDRFFAERPEGSVSTLKIQRTQQEDSAVYLCASSSNRDRGRGGYTFGSGTRLTVV.